These 6 T cell receptor beta chains were sequenced from one sample in a study of blood T cell repertoires in COVID-19 (dated by TCRdb to 2019 to 2021). Libraries were made using the immunoSEQ multiplex PCR assay. Imported from immuneACCESS, the table was reduced by TCRdb to in-frame sequences with V and J called. These copies leave out some clones; in studies compared against another copy, an unresolved V gene accounts for under half, and the cause of the remainder is not known. The sample records tens of thousands of clones, 87% of which are singletons. 3.5% to 4% of the sample lies in the top ten. Sequenced input: peripheral blood. Receptors originate from a middle-aged man with COVID-19, enrolled during active disease.

V is TRBV7-9 and J is TRBJ2-1; 13 nucleotides match TRBD2. CDR3 length equals 16 residues. Germline-derived CDR1 and CDR2 are SEHNR and FQNEAQ (reference sequence). V lost 5 bases, J lost 4 bases, and 5 bases stayed unmatched. CDR3 coding DNA: TGTGCCAGCAGCCGGGCGGGACTAGCGGGATACAATGAGCAGTTCTTC. Translating gives CASSRAGLAGYNEQFF.

This clone was counted a few times. The CDR3 nucleotides read TGTGCCAGCAGTTTCGTGAACACCGGGGAGCTGTTTTTT. It translates to CASSFVNTGELFF. The rearrangement links TRBV28 to TRBJ2-2, with D unclear. Germline V gene data show CDR1 as MDHEN and CDR2 as SYDVKM. CDR3 length: 13 residues. V was trimmed by 3 bases and J by 1 base, leaving 3 bases between them.

This clone was picked up a small number of times. The chain links TRBV28 to TRBJ2-3; tentatively, D is TRBD2 (7 bases). Germline V lookup: CDR1 MDHEN, CDR2 SYDVKM. The CDR3 is 15 amino acids. Trimming shortened V by 2 bases and J by 2 bases, and 11 bases separated the two germline ends. CDR3 sequence: CASSLGGGATDTQYF. CDR3 bases: TGTGCCAGCAGTTTAGGTGGGGGGGCCACAGATACGCAGTATTTT.

The V call is TRBV5-6, the J call TRBJ2-7; TRBD1 matches at 8 bases. The germline V gene has CDR1 SGHDT and CDR2 YYEEEE. The CDR3 runs to 13 residues. The J segment lost 4 bases and the V segment lost 2 bases, leaving 2 bases of the junction unmatched. The CDR3 DNA reads as TGTGCCAGCAGCTTCCGGGACAGGTACGAGCAGTACTTC. This translates into CASSFRDRYEQYF.

The genes are TRBV2 and TRBJ2-7, with 10 bases aligning to TRBD1. The germline V gene encodes CDR1 SNHLY and CDR2 FYNNEI. The CDR3 spans 14 residues. J lost 3 bases, V lost 7 bases, and 6 bases had no gene match. CDR3: CASTLTGGGYEQYF. DNA of the CDR3: TGTGCCAGCACTTTGACAGGGGGCGGCTACGAGCAGTACTTC.

V is TRBV5-8 and J is TRBJ2-3, with TRBD1 matching over 7 bases. The CDR3 is 16 residues long. The V and J ends lost 6 bases and 2 bases, in that order; junction bases with no gene match: 12. Germline CDR1 reads SGHTS; CDR2 reads YDEGEE. In DNA, the CDR3 is TGTGCCAGCACTATACAGGGGCGGCAACTCACAGATACGCAGTATTTT. This translates into CASTIQGRQLTDTQYF.